This TCR beta chain was captured in a study of cytomegalovirus exposure and HLA in healthy donors. Amplification used 60 Vbeta primers and 13 Jbeta primers. This table comes from immunoSEQ multiplex PCR, and its TCRdb copy is limited to in-frame clones, with some not included. This table holds about 200,000 clones, roughly 74% found once. Trimming shortened V by 5 bases and J by 2 bases, and 17 bases separated the two germline ends. The CDR3 length is 16 residues. The germline V gene has CDR1 SGHRS and CDR2 YFSETQ. The chain recombines TRBV5-1 with TRBJ1-3; possible D gene TRBD1, 5 bases. This sequence originates from a woman aged 25 to 39 in good health and CMV-seropositive. Sequencing input: PBMCs. In DNA form, the CDR3 reads TGCGCCAGCAGACCAGATCTCACAGGCACTGGAAACACCATATATTTT. Its protein product is CASRPDLTGTGNTIYF.